Below, 3 T cell receptor beta chains from the same sample are listed, as sequenced in a study of massively parallel sequencing of T cell beta chains. TCRdb recomputed calls from the 5' RACE reads with MiXCR, one row per CDR3 protein. The table has about 4,200 distinct CDR3 sequences, roughly two fifths seen once. Sequencing was performed on commercial RNA from peripheral blood pooled from many donors. These receptors all come from a pool of human donors in good health; the sample was commercial RNA pooled from many donors.

J is TRBJ1-6 and V is TRBV29-1; TRBD1 matches at 8 bases. J was trimmed by 9 bases and V by 5 bases; bases with no gene match: 9. Germline V lookup: CDR1 SQVTM, CDR2 ANQGSEA. The CDR3 length is 14 residues. The CDR3 protein is CSVRDGTGRSPLHF. In nucleotides, the CDR3 is TGCAGCGTTAGGGACGGGACAGGCCGTTCACCCCTCCACTTT.

The chain recombines TRBV6-4 with TRBJ1-3; 7 nucleotides line up with TRBD1. The germline V gene encodes CDR1 MRHNA and CDR2 SNTAGT. There are 15 residues in the CDR3. The V segment lost 5 bases and the J segment 3 bases; nucleotides outside the gene matches: 7. The DNA for the CDR3 is TGTGCCAGCAGTCCGGGACAGAGATTTGGAAACACCATATATTTT. Translating gives CASSPGQRFGNTIYF.

V gene TRBV20-1 combines with J gene TRBJ2-3; weak D call: TRBD1 (6 bases). The ends were cut back, 4 bases at V and 1 base at J, with 6 bases in the middle. The CDR3 is 12 residues long. Germline V CDR1 and CDR2: DFQATT, SNEGSKA (reference sequence). The CDR3 bases are TGCAGTGCTAACAGGGGCACAGATACGCAGTATTTT. Its protein product is CSANRGTDTQYF.